This T cell receptor beta chain was recovered during a study of Ad26.COV2.S vaccination and SARS-CoV-2 variants. General study results and limits: Vaccinated and placebo-treated recipients had similar non-spike TCR breadth.

A word on this clone: Its matching antigen is unknown.

Profiling relied on immunoSEQ multiplex PCR, and the TCRdb table lists in-frame clones only, not all of them. This sample has 200,000 to 250,000 clones; more than 75% occur once, and the top ten carry about 10%. Treatment reported: approximately 18 received Ad26.COV2.S at low or high dose, single or two shots; 5 received placebo; per-sample allocation not given. Repertoires come from day 63 after the first vaccine or placebo injection. This vaccine is an Ad26 vector that expresses the Wuhan-strain SARS-CoV-2 spike. This CDR3 has 14 residues. Trimming removed 0 bases at V and 0 bases at J, with 6 bases between. Germline V lookup: CDR1 SGHTA, CDR2 FQGTGA.

The receptor was isolated from a person aged 18-60 years who received the Ad26.COV2.S COVID-19 vaccine or a placebo. This material consisted of peripheral blood, taken in a trial of Ad26.COV2.S vaccine versus placebo. V gene TRBV7-3 combines with J gene TRBJ2-7; D gene uncertain. Written as DNA, the CDR3 is TGTGCCAGCAGCTTAACACCCAACTCCTACGAGCAGTACTTC. It is translated as CASSLTPNSYEQYF.